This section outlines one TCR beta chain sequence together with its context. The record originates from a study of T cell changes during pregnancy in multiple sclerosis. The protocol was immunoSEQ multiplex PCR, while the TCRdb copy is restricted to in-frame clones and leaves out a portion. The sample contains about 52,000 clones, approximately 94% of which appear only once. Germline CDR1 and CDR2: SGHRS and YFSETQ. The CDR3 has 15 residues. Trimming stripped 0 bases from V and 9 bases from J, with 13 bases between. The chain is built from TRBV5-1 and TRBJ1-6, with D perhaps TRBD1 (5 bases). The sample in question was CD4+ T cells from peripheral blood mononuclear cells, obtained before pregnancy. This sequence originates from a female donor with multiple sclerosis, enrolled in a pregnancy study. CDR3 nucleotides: TGCGCCAGCAGCTTGGGGACCTCTCAGGGTTCACCCCTCCACTTT. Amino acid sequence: CASSLGTSQGSPLHF. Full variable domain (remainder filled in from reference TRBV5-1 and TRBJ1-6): KAGVTQTPRYLIKTRGQQVTLSCSPISGHRSVSWYQQTPGQGLQFLFEYFSETQRNKGNFPGRFSGRQFSNSRSEMNVSTLELGDSALYLCASSLGTSQGSPLHFGNGTRLTVT.